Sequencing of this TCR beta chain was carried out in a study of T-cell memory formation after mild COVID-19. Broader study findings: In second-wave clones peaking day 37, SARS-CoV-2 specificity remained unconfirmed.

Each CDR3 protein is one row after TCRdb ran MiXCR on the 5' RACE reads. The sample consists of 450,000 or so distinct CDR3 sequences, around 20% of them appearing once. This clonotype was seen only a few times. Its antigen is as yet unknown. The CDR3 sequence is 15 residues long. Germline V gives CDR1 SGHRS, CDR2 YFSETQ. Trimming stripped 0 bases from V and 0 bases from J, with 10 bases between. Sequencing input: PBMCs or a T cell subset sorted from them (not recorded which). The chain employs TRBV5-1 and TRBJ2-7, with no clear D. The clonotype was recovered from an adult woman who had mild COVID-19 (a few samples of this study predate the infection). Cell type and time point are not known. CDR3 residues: CASSLDGRSSYEQYF. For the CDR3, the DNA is TGCGCCAGCAGCTTGGACGGACGGAGCTCCTACGAGCAGTACTTC.